Below, one TCR beta chain is given with its context. This specimen belongs to a study of blood T cell repertoires in COVID-19. The wider study: From the United States, Italy and Spain came samples of acute and convalescent COVID-19.

Authors' analysis steps: Amplifying reference gene primers gave estimates of nucleated cell counts. Using immunoSEQ multiplex PCR, the repertoire was profiled, and TCRdb retains in-frame clones only, with some absent. From that table come the V and J calls and clone size; the DNA was used to work out D and trimming. Found here are about 130,000 clones, about 72% of them singletons; the top ten hold roughly 9.8%. The source material was peripheral blood. The TCR originated in a man between 60 and 70 years old who had recovered from COVID-19.

CDR3 region: CASAPPRGQDQPQHF. DNA of the CDR3: TGTGCCAGCGCTCCCCCCCGCGGACAGGACCAGCCCCAGCATTTT. This chain connects TRBV2 to TRBJ1-5; 7 bases agree with TRBD1. Germline trimming cut 8 bases from V and 7 bases from J; bases unmatched to any gene: 14. The CDR3 spans 15 residues. Germline CDR1 is SNHLY and CDR2 is FYNNEI.